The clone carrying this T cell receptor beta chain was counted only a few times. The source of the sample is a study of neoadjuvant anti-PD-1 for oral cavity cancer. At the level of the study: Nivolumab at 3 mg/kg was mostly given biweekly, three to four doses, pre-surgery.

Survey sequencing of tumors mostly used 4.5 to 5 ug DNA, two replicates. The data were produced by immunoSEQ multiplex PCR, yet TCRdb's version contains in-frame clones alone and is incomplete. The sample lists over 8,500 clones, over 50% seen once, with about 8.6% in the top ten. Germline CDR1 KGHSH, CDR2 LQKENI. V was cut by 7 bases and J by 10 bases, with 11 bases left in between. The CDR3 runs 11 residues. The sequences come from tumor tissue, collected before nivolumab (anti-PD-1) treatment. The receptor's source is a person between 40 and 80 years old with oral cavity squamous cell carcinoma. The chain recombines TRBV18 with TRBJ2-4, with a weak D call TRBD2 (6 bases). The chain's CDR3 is CASLIGGIQYF. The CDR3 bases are TGTGCCAGCTTAATCGGAGGGATTCAGTACTTC.